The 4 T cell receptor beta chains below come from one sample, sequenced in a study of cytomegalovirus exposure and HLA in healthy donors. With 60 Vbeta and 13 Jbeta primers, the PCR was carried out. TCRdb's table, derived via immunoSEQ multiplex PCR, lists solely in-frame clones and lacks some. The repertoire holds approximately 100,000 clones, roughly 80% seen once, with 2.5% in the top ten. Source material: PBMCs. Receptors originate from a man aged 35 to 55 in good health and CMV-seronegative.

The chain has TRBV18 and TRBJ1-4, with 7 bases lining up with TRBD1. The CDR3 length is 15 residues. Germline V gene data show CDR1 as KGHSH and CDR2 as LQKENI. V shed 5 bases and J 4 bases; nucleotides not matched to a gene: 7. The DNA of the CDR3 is TGTGCCAGCTCAGAGTCCAGGGGGAGTAATGAAAAACTGTTTTTT. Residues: CASSESRGSNEKLFF.

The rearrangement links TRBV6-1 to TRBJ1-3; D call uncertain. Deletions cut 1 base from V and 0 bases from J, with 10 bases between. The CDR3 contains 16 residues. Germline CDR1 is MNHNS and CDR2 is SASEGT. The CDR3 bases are TGTGCCAGCAGTGAAGGGTGGCGGGGCTCTGGAAACACCATATATTTT. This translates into CASSEGWRGSGNTIYF.

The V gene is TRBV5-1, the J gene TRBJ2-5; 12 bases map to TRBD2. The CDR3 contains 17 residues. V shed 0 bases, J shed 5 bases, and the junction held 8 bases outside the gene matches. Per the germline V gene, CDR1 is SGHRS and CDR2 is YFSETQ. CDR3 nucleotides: TGCGCCAGCAGCTTGGGGGTCACTAGCGGGGGGAAGGAGACCCAGTACTTC. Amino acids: CASSLGVTSGGKETQYF.

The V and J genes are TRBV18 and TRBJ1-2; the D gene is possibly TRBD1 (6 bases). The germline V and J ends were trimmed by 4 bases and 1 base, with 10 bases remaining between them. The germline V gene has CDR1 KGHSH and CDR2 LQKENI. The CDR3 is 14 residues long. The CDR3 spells CASSQQGNNYGYTF. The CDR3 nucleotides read TGTGCCAGCTCACAACAGGGAAATAACTATGGCTACACCTTC.